This note documents a single TCR beta chain sequence. The antigen remains unidentified. Individual cDNA molecules received unique molecular identifiers. TCRdb reanalysed the 5' RACE reads using MiXCR and keeps one entry per CDR3 protein. The sample records more than 75,000 distinct CDR3 sequences, roughly an eighth being singletons. V was shortened by 6 bases and J by 4 bases, with 13 bases between the two germline ends. Germline V gives CDR1 LGHDT, CDR2 YNNKEL (reference sequence). This CDR3 is 13 amino acids long. The sample comes from a study of early T cells in non-severe SARS-CoV-2 infection. Study-level findings and limits: The matching step, a VDJdb search, favored anti-spike CD8 responses and missed private and CD4 specificities.

The TCR originated in an adult who was a healthcare worker with PCR-confirmed SARS-CoV-2 infection or an uninfected control (not recorded which). Sequencing input: whole blood. The J gene is TRBJ2-7, the V gene TRBV3-1; D might be TRBD1 (5 bases). CDR3 coding DNA: TGTGCCAGCAGACACTCGACAGTGTACGAGCAGTACTTC. Amino acid sequence: CASRHSTVYEQYF.